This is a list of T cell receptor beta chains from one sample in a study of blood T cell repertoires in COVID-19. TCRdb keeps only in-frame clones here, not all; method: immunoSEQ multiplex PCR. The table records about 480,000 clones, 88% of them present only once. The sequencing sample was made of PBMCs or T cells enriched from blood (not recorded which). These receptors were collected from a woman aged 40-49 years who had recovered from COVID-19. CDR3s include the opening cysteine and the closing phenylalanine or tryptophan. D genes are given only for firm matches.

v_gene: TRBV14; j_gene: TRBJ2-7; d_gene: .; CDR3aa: CASSQNAARDTQFYEQYF; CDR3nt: TGTGCCAGCAGCCAGAACGCCGCCCGGGACACCCAGTTCTACGAGCAGTACTTC
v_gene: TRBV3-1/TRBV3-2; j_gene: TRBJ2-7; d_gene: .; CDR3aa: CASSQAAGQGPYEQYF; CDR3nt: TGTGCCAGCAGCCAAGCAGCAGGACAAGGCCCATACGAGCAGTACTTC
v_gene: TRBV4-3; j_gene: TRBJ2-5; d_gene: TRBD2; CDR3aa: CASSQDRREGQGETQYF; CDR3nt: TGCGCCAGCAGCCAAGATCGGCGGGAGGGCCAAGGAGAGACCCAGTACTTC
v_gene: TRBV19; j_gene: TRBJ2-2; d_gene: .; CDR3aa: CASSPLDSNTGELFF; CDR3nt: TGTGCCAGTAGTCCCCTGGACAGTAACACCGGGGAGCTGTTTTTT
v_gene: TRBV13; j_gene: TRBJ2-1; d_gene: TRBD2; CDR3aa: CASSSSGRGNNEQFF; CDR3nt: TGTGCCAGCAGCTCTAGCGGGAGAGGAAACAATGAGCAGTTCTTC
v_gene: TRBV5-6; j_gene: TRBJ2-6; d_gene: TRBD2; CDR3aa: CASSLGLAGGRPGANVLTF; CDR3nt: TGTGCCAGCAGCTTGGGTCTAGCGGGAGGTCGGCCTGGGGCCAACGTCCTGACTTTC
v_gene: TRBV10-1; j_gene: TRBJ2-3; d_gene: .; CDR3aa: CASSGSSDYYTDTQYF; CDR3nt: TGCGCCAGCAGTGGGAGTTCGGACTACTACACAGATACGCAGTATTTT
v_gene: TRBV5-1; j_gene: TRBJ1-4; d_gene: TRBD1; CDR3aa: CASSLGRGPITNEKLFF; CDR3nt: TGCGCCAGCAGCTTGGGTAGGGGGCCGATAACTAATGAAAAACTGTTTTTT
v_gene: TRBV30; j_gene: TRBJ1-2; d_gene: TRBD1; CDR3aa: CAWSIPGTGGYGYTF; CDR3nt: TGTGCCTGGAGTATCCCCGGGACAGGGGGGTATGGCTACACCTTC
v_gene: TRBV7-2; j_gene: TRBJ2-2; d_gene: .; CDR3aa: CASSPGQLGTGELFF; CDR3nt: TGTGCCAGCAGCCCAGGCCAGCTCGGCACCGGGGAGCTGTTTTTT